The 17 T cell receptor beta chains listed next were all sequenced from one sample in a study of blood T cell repertoires in COVID-19. TCRdb's table, derived via immunoSEQ multiplex PCR, lists solely in-frame clones and lacks some. The sample records about 120,000 clones, 75% to 90% being singletons. What was sequenced was peripheral blood. These receptor sequences come from a man in his 70s with active or convalescent COVID-19.

CDR3 loop: CASQPTGYYEQYF. CDR3 sequence (DNA): TGTGCCAGCCAACCGACAGGGTACTACGAGCAGTACTTC. The V and J genes are TRBV28 and TRBJ2-7; 7 bases align to TRBD1. The ends lost 8 bases at V and 3 bases at J; junction bases unmatched: 7. Germline V lookup: CDR1 MDHEN, CDR2 SYDVKM. The CDR3 runs 13 residues.

The rearrangement uses TRBV5-8 and TRBJ2-1; D perhaps matches TRBD1 (5 bases). V lost 1 base and J 6 bases, leaving 8 bases between the germline ends. CDR1 SGHTS and CDR2 YDEGEE come from the germline V gene. This CDR3 spans 13 amino acids. CDR3 sequence (DNA): TGTGCCAGCAGCTTGTTTAGGGGCAATGAGCAGTTCTTC. Protein sequence: CASSLFRGNEQFF.

The J gene is TRBJ1-2, the V gene TRBV4-2; perhaps TRBD1 as D (5 bases). The germline V and J ends were trimmed by 0 bases and 7 bases, with 15 bases remaining between them. CDR3 length: 15 residues. Per germline, CDR1 LGHNA and CDR2 YNFKEQ. Here the CDR3 reads CASSQDKGQGRGYTF. CDR3 DNA: TGTGCCAGCAGCCAAGATAAAGGGCAGGGTCGTGGCTACACCTTC.

V usage is TRBV10-3 and J usage is TRBJ2-7; 7 bases match TRBD1. This CDR3 has 16 residues. V lost 6 bases, J lost 2 bases, and 13 bases stayed unmatched. CDR1 and CDR2 (germline): ENHRY, SYGVKD. The CDR3 spells CAISPTETGTTYEQYF. The CDR3 DNA is TGTGCCATCAGCCCGACTGAGACAGGGACCACCTACGAGCAGTACTTC.

This clone was counted at least ten times. The J gene is TRBJ2-1, the V gene TRBV5-1; the D is unclear. Germline V gene data show CDR1 as SGHRS and CDR2 as YFSETQ. The CDR3 sequence is 12 residues long. Trimming cost V 3 bases and J 8 bases, with 9 bases left between them. The CDR3 nucleotides are TGCGCCAGCAGCTCCGCCCCGGATGAGCAGTTCTTC. The encoded protein is CASSSAPDEQFF.

The V gene is TRBV5-1, the J gene TRBJ2-2; no reliable D call. The V and J ends lost 0 bases and 3 bases respectively, with 9 bases between them. The CDR3 is 15 residues long. Germline V gene sequence: CDR1 SGHRS, CDR2 YFSETQ. DNA of the CDR3: TGCGCCAGCAGCTTGGGTCCGGGTTACACCGGGGAGCTGTTTTTT. It translates to CASSLGPGYTGELFF.

In this sample, this clone turned up once. The chain has TRBV29-1 and TRBJ2-3; D gene unclear. The CDR3 covers 13 residues. Trimming left V 5 bases short and J 2 bases short, with 11 bases between. The germline CDR1 and CDR2 sequences are SQVTM and ANQGSEA. CDR3 in DNA: TGCAGCGTTTTTTTCCAGTACACAGATACGCAGTATTTT. It encodes CSVFFQYTDTQYF.

DNA for the CDR3: TGCAGCGTTGTCCCCGCCGGCGGGGGCGGCGAAAAACTGTTTTTT. Protein product: CSVVPAGGGGEKLFF. The V call is TRBV29-1, the J call TRBJ1-4, with D tentatively TRBD1 (6 bases). This CDR3 is built from 15 residues. The V and J ends lost 4 bases and 8 bases respectively, with 20 bases between them. CDR1 is SQVTM and CDR2 is ANQGSEA in the germline V gene.

V usage is TRBV28 and J usage is TRBJ1-4; the D is unclear. V was shortened by 6 bases and J by 8 bases, with 19 bases between the two germline ends. The CDR3 spans 15 residues. In germline, CDR1 is MDHEN, CDR2 SYDVKM. CDR3 loop: CASSLLRAAGEKLFF. CDR3 nucleotide sequence: TGTGCCAGCAGCCTTCTAAGGGCCGCGGGGGAAAAACTGTTTTTT.

The chain employs TRBV19 and TRBJ2-4; TRBD2 matches 7 bases. Looked up from germline, CDR1 is LNHDA and CDR2 is SQIVND (reference sequence). The J segment lost 5 bases and the V segment lost 6 bases, leaving 10 bases of the junction unmatched. The CDR3 contains 15 residues. Here the CDR3 reads CASSSRDYRENIQYF. The CDR3 region has the DNA TGTGCCAGTAGCTCCCGGGACTACCGTGAAAACATTCAGTACTTC.

A word on this clone: The junction shows a germline mismatch at one end, possibly a read error. The chain has TRBV18 and TRBJ2-1; the D is unclear. The germline V gene has CDR1 KGHSH and CDR2 LQKENI. The CDR3 extends over 13 amino acids. The CDR3 sequence: CASSASLYNEQFF. The CDR3 nucleotides are TGTGCTAGCTCAGCGTCATTGTACAATGAGCAGTTCTTC.

The chain joins TRBV6-4 to TRBJ1-1, with 12 nucleotides matching TRBD1. Germline CDR1 MRHNA, CDR2 SNTAGT. V trimming: 2 bases; J trimming: 10 bases; junction bases outside the gene matches: 2. CDR3 length equals 13 residues. Written as DNA, the CDR3 is TGTGCCAGCAGTGACCGGGACAGGGGGCGAGCTTTCTTT. Translated, it gives CASSDRDRGRAFF.

DNA for the CDR3: TGTGCCAGCAGCAAAAGAGGTGACGGGGCCAACGTCCTGACTTTC. This gives the protein CASSKRGDGANVLTF. This sequence joins TRBV7-2 and TRBJ2-6; D is uncertain. The CDR3 is 15 residues long. Germline CDR1 SGHTA, CDR2 FQGNSA. V was shortened by 5 bases and J by 4 bases, with 12 bases between the two germline ends.

Only one count was recorded for this clone. The chain recombines TRBV9 with TRBJ2-3; TRBD1 agrees at 8 bases. Germline-derived CDR1 and CDR2 are SGDLS and YYNGEE. CDR3 length equals 16 residues. Losses at the gene ends were 0 bases for V and 4 bases for J; bases not matched to a gene: 7. The CDR3 coding sequence is TGTGCCAGCAGCGTAGAGGGGACAGGCCCCGCAGATACGCAGTATTTT. This codes for CASSVEGTGPADTQYF.

V gene TRBV7-8 combines with J gene TRBJ1-4; the D gene is possibly TRBD1 (6 bases). Germline-derived CDR1 and CDR2 are SGHVS and FQNEAQ. The CDR3 covers 14 residues. Trimming removed 5 bases at V and 8 bases at J, with 15 bases between. The CDR3 DNA reads TGTGCCAGCAGCCCGACAGGATTAAAGGAAAAACTGTTTTTT. It translates to CASSPTGLKEKLFF.

The chain joins TRBV19 to TRBJ1-5, with a weak D call TRBD1 (6 bases). The CDR3 covers 14 residues. V was shortened by 1 base and J by 3 bases, with 7 bases between the two germline ends. The germline V gene has CDR1 LNHDA and CDR2 SQIVND (reference sequence). As DNA, the CDR3 is TGTGCCAGTAGTATAGGGGGACACAATCAGCCCCAGCATTTT. Protein sequence: CASSIGGHNQPQHF.

The chain recombines TRBV30 with TRBJ2-5; 11 nucleotides agree with TRBD1. Per the germline V gene, CDR1 is GTSNPN and CDR2 is SVGIG (reference sequence). The CDR3 length is 13 residues. The ends lost 1 base at V and 10 bases at J; junction bases unmatched: 5. The CDR3 sequence is CAWSDGTGGIQYF. DNA for the CDR3: TGTGCCTGGAGTGACGGGACAGGGGGAATCCAGTACTTC.